The entry below describes one TCR beta chain. No antigen is known for it. The data belong to a study of blood T cells in healthy people across ages. General study results and limits: Observed TCR beta diversity showed a strong correlation with the percentage of naive T cells as measured by flow cytometry.

Using a J-beta primer mix together with a sample-barcoded 5' primer, a second PCR was run for 7 to 11 cycles. TCRdb recomputed calls from the 5' RACE reads with MiXCR, one row per CDR3 protein. The sample holds approximately 800,000 distinct CDR3 sequences, approximately 55% seen once. V shed 2 bases and J shed 3 bases, with 13 bases lying between them. The V gene's germline CDR1 is MNHEY and CDR2 SVGAGI. The CDR3 loop spans 16 amino acids. The chain joins TRBV6-5 to TRBJ1-4; the D gene is possibly TRBD1 (6 bases). Sequencing used blood. The sequence was collected from an older man in good health. CDR3 sequence reads: CASSYGQSGANEKLFF. The CDR3 DNA follows: TGTGCCAGCAGTTACGGACAGAGCGGAGCTAATGAAAAACTGTTTTTT.